This T cell receptor (beta chain) was found in a study of cytomegalovirus exposure and HLA in healthy donors. Losses at the gene ends were 1 base for V and 2 bases for J; bases not matched to a gene: 5. Germline CDR1 reads SGHVS; CDR2 reads FNYEAQ. This CDR3 contains 15 residues. Researchers ran the PCR with 60 Vbeta and 13 Jbeta primers. Only in-frame clones appear in the TCRdb table, and some are missing; sequencing was by immunoSEQ multiplex PCR. Here the sample spans around 140,000 clones, approximately 80% being singletons. General study findings and limits: Across donors, presence/absence analyses took sequencing depth to be roughly uniform.

In this sample, this clone turned up once. What it recognizes is unknown. The chain uses TRBV7-6 and TRBJ2-7; 7 nucleotides agree with TRBD2. The origin of this receptor is a female donor in good health and CMV-seronegative. The sample was PBMCs. The CDR3 sequence is CASSLGGGRTYEQYF. CDR3 nucleotide sequence: TGTGCCAGCAGCTTAGGCGGCGGGAGAACCTACGAGCAGTACTTC.